The 5 T cell receptor beta chains below were found in one sample sequenced in a study of T-cell reconstitution after alpha-beta-depleted transplantation in children. TCRbeta library construction was performed incorporating unique molecular identifiers. Via MiXCR, TCRdb re-called the PCR reads, giving one row per CDR3 protein. The profile covers around 300,000 distinct CDR3 sequences, with about 9.4% appearing a single time and about 8% taken by the ten largest. The material sequenced was PBMCs, taken before TCRalphabeta/CD19-depleted stem cell transplant. These receptors came from a boy under two years old with acute myeloid leukemia, due to receive a stem cell transplant.

This clonotype was seen many times. The V gene is TRBV10-3, the J gene TRBJ1-5; D remains ambiguous. Germline V CDR1 and CDR2: ENHRY, SYGVKD. CDR3 size: 14 residues. Between the trimmed V and J ends, which lost 5 bases and 5 bases, there was a span of 13 bases. The CDR3 loop is CAISNLRRYQPQHF. In DNA form, the CDR3 reads TGTGCCATCAGTAACCTACGGAGGTATCAGCCCCAGCATTTT.

This clonotype was observed a few times. V gene TRBV23-1 combines with J gene TRBJ1-1; D is undetermined. TRBV23-1 is noted as an ORF with a role that remains uncertain. Deletions cut 6 bases from V and 1 base from J, with 15 bases between. This CDR3 is 15 amino acids long. The CDR3 nucleotides are TGCGCCAGCAGCCTACGTGGAGGTGGGAACACTGAAGCTTTCTTT. It translates to CASSLRGGGNTEAFF.

This clonotype showed up many times. The V call is TRBV7-3, the J call TRBJ2-2; 7 nucleotides line up with TRBD2. The V segment lost 10 bases and the J segment 5 bases; nucleotides outside the gene matches: 10. Germline lookup yields CDR1 SGHTA and CDR2 FQGTGA. CDR3 length equals 14 residues. The chain's CDR3 is CATAWGGSTGELFF. CDR3 nucleotide sequence: TGTGCCACCGCCTGGGGGGGATCTACCGGGGAGCTGTTTTTT.

This clonotype was counted at least ten times. CDR3 amino acids: CASSLGERAREQYF. The CDR3 nucleotides are TGCGCCAGCAGCTTGGGGGAAAGGGCGCGCGAGCAGTACTTC. The chain couples TRBV5-1 to TRBJ2-7; D not certain. With 0 bases removed from V and 6 bases from J, the gap between germline ends came to 13 bases. Per germline, CDR1 SGHRS and CDR2 YFSETQ. The CDR3 loop spans 14 amino acids.

This clonotype was observed a handful of times. The chain couples TRBV12-3 or TRBV12-4 to TRBJ1-3; 7 bases agree with TRBD1. Trimming removed 4 bases from V and 7 bases from J; junction bases left unmatched: 7. The CDR3 is 14 amino acids. The CDR3: CASSSRQGRNTIYF. Written as DNA, the CDR3 is TGTGCCAGCAGTTCGCGACAGGGTCGGAACACCATATATTTT.